The 27 T cell receptor beta chains below all came from one sample that was sequenced in a study of CD8+ T cells in alopecia areata. Extraction and reverse transcription of RNA yielded cDNA as the sequencing template. Assay: immunoSEQ multiplex PCR; the TCRdb copy retains only in-frame clones and omits some. The sample holds about 110,000 clones; around 59% are singletons and the top ten take about 20%. The specimen sequenced was CD8+ T cells sorted from blood. The receptors were gathered from a human donor in good health.

This clone was detected a few times. This chain joins TRBV19 and TRBJ2-2, with 7 bases matching TRBD1. The CDR3 extends over 14 amino acids. V shed 3 bases, J shed 5 bases, and the junction held 3 bases outside the gene matches. Looked up from germline, CDR1 is LNHDA and CDR2 is SQIVND (reference sequence). CDR3: CASSITGVTGELFF. In DNA, the CDR3 is TGTGCCAGTAGTATCACAGGGGTGACCGGGGAGCTGTTTTTT.

This clone was seen more than once but under ten times. CDR3 bases: TGTGCCATCTTAGACCGGGACAGGGGACCCGAGCAGTACTTC. Residues: CAILDRDRGPEQYF. The chain has TRBV2 and TRBJ2-7; 10 nucleotides align to TRBD1. The CDR3 length is 14 residues. Germline trimming cut 10 bases from V and 6 bases from J; bases unmatched to any gene: 12. Germline CDR1 reads SNHLY; CDR2 reads FYNNEI.

The V and J genes are TRBV29-1 and TRBJ2-3, with D unclear. CDR1 and CDR2 (germline): SQVTM, ANQGSEA. Between the trimmed V and J ends, which lost 1 base and 1 base, there was a span of 12 bases. CDR3 length: 15 residues. The CDR3 protein is CSVEGAWPRTDTQYF. CDR3 in DNA: TGCAGCGTTGAAGGGGCTTGGCCTCGCACAGATACGCAGTATTTT.

This chain uses TRBV11-2 with TRBJ2-7; a possible D gene is TRBD2 (5 bases). CDR1 SGHAT and CDR2 FQNNGV come from the germline V gene. CDR3 size: 13 residues. V shed 5 bases and J shed 4 bases, with 12 bases lying between them. The CDR3 spells CASSRSTGYEQYF. As DNA, the CDR3 is TGTGCCAGCAGCCGGTCGACGGGATACGAGCAGTACTTC.

This chain links TRBV2 with TRBJ2-5, with 7 nucleotides matching TRBD2. CDR1 SNHLY and CDR2 FYNNEI come from the germline V gene. The CDR3 spans 15 residues. V lost 7 bases, J lost 4 bases, and 12 bases stayed unmatched. The CDR3 DNA follows: TGTGCCAGCAATGGAGTGGGGGGGAGTGGAGAGACCCAGTACTTC. This gives the protein CASNGVGGSGETQYF.

The chain uses TRBV2 and TRBJ2-1; no firm D call. The CDR3 runs to 16 residues. V lost 6 bases, J lost 2 bases, and 17 bases lay in between. The germline gives CDR1 SNHLY, CDR2 FYNNEI. CDR3 protein: CASSLLGSFPYNEQFF. The DNA for the CDR3 is TGTGCCAGCAGCCTTTTGGGGTCATTTCCCTACAATGAGCAGTTCTTC.

The chain links TRBV6-5 to TRBJ1-2; D call uncertain. This CDR3 has 15 residues. Germline V CDR1 and CDR2: MNHEY, SVGAGI. V lost 6 bases, J lost 4 bases, and 18 bases lay in between. CDR3 nucleotides: TGTGCCAGCAGGTATACTCAGGAAGGGATCTATGGCTACACCTTC. As protein: CASRYTQEGIYGYTF.

The table lists this clone with many counts. The V gene is TRBV7-6, the J gene TRBJ1-2; D remains unclear. The CDR3 length is 15 residues. The V gene's germline CDR1 is SGHVS and CDR2 FNYEAQ. The V gene lost 3 bases and the J gene lost 8 bases, with 19 bases spanning the gap. The CDR3 DNA reads as TGTGCCAGCAGCTTGACTTTAGAGGGAGTAGAGGGCTACACCTTC. Its protein is CASSLTLEGVEGYTF. Full variable domain (outside the CDR3, taken from reference TRBV7-6 and TRBJ1-2): GAGVSQSPRYKVTKRGQDVALRCDPISGHVSLYWYRQALGQGPEFLTYFNYEAQQDKSGLPNDRFSAERPEGSISTLTIQRTEQRDSAMYRCASSLTLEGVEGYTFGSGTRLTVV.

The J gene is TRBJ1-1, the V gene TRBV5-1; D is unresolved. CDR3 length equals 13 residues. Germline CDR1 SGHRS, CDR2 YFSETQ. Trimming shortened V by 1 base and J by 1 base, and 5 bases separated the two germline ends. Here the CDR3 reads CASSLRENTEAFF. The DNA of the CDR3 is TGCGCCAGCAGCTTGAGAGAGAACACTGAAGCTTTCTTT.

CDR3 protein: CAWAQETQYF. CDR3 sequence (DNA): TGTGCCTGGGCCCAAGAGACCCAGTACTTC. This chain links TRBV30 with TRBJ2-5; D unresolved. Germline loops: CDR1 GTSNPN, CDR2 SVGIG (reference sequence). The CDR3 has 10 amino acids. V lost 5 bases and J 1 base, leaving 2 bases between the germline ends.

This chain links TRBV29-1 with TRBJ2-1, with 13 bases fitting TRBD2. Germline CDR1 is SQVTM and CDR2 is ANQGSEA. J lost 6 bases, V lost 5 bases, and 4 bases had no gene match. The CDR3 consists of 14 residues. CDR3 sequence (DNA): TGCAGCGTTTTAACTAGCGGGGGGGCCAATGAGCAGTTCTTC. Protein product: CSVLTSGGANEQFF.

A few counts support this clone. The gene calls are TRBV18 and TRBJ2-7, with TRBD2 matching 10 bases. The V gene end was trimmed by 2 bases and the J gene end by 2 bases; junction bases not matched to a gene: 6. The CDR3 has 16 amino acids. CDR1 and CDR2 (germline): KGHSH, LQKENI. In DNA, the CDR3 is TGTGCCAGCTCACCATATCCTGGACTAGCGGCCTACGAGCAGTACTTC. It specifies CASSPYPGLAAYEQYF.

This clone was picked up one time. The chain has TRBV10-2 and TRBJ2-2, with D maybe TRBD1 (6 bases). Germline V gene lookup returns CDR1 WSHSY and CDR2 SAAADI. CDR3 length: 15 amino acids. Trimming shortened V by 4 bases and J by 2 bases, and 11 bases separated the two germline ends. The CDR3 region has the DNA TGCGCCAGCAGTGCTGGCAGGGGTAACACCGGGGAGCTGTTTTTT. Translating gives CASSAGRGNTGELFF.

This clone rates as medium-sized. CDR3 protein: CASSWPGTTNEKLFF. In DNA form, the CDR3 reads TGTGCCAGCAGTTGGCCAGGTACAACTAATGAAAAACTGTTTTTT. The chain has TRBV28 and TRBJ1-4, with D hard to call. CDR1 and CDR2 from the germline V gene are MDHEN and SYDVKM. Between the trimmed V and J ends, which lost 4 bases and 0 bases, there was a span of 9 bases. There are 15 residues in the CDR3.

This clone occurred a few times. The rearrangement uses TRBV7-8 and TRBJ1-5; D is uncertain. Trimming pared 5 bases from V and 4 bases from J, leaving 9 bases between. CDR3 length: 13 residues. Germline CDR1 is SGHVS and CDR2 is FQNEAQ. DNA of the CDR3: TGTGCCAGCAGCCAGGCGGGAAATCAGCCCCAGCATTTT. Protein sequence: CASSQAGNQPQHF. Variable domain in full (rest from reference TRBV7-8 and TRBJ1-5): GAGVSQSPRYKVAKRGQDVALRCDPISGHVSLFWYQQALGQGPEFLTYFQNEAQLDKSGLPSDRFFAERPEGSVSTLKIQRTQQEDSAVYLCASSQAGNQPQHFGDGTRLSIL.

This clone appeared a single time. The DNA for the CDR3 is TGTGCCAGCAGCCCGGGACGAGGATCTGGTGAGCAGTTCTTC. Its translation is CASSPGRGSGEQFF. This chain connects TRBV11-2 to TRBJ2-1; D assignment may be TRBD1 or TRBD2 (5 bases each). The ends were cut back, 5 bases at V and 9 bases at J, with 17 bases in the middle. Germline lookup yields CDR1 SGHAT and CDR2 FQNNGV. This CDR3 has 14 amino acids. Filled out from reference TRBV11-2 and TRBJ2-1, the complete variable domain reads EAGVAQSPRYKIIEKRQSVAFWCNPISGHATLYWYQQILGQGPKLLIQFQNNGVVDDSQLPKDRFSAERLKGVDSTLKIQPAKLEDSAVYLCASSPGRGSGEQFFGPGTRLTVL.

CDR3 sequence reads: CASSQTQGPRFTEAFF. CDR3 nucleotide sequence: TGTGCCAGCAGCCAGACCCAGGGTCCCCGTTTCACTGAAGCTTTCTTT. V is TRBV11-2 and J is TRBJ1-1; D possibly corresponds to TRBD1 (5 bases). V was cut by 5 bases and J by 4 bases, with 20 bases left in between. The germline CDR1 and CDR2 sequences are SGHAT and FQNNGV. The CDR3 is 16 residues long.

The V and J genes are TRBV7-3 and TRBJ2-1, with a tentative D call TRBD1 (5 bases). The ends were cut back, 5 bases at V and 3 bases at J, with 8 bases in the middle. Germline CDR1 reads SGHTA; CDR2 reads FQGTGA. The CDR3 has 13 amino acids. The CDR3 spells CASSADSYNEQFF. The CDR3 DNA reads as TGTGCCAGCAGCGCCGACAGCTACAATGAGCAGTTCTTC.

The V and J genes are TRBV14 and TRBJ1-6; D gene uncertain. The germline gives CDR1 SGHDN, CDR2 FVKESK. The CDR3 loop spans 15 amino acids. The V end was cut by 4 bases, the J end by 0 bases, with 7 bases between. CDR3 DNA sequence: TGTGCCAGCAGCCCCGGGAGCTCCTATAATTCACCCCTCCACTTT. This codes for CASSPGSSYNSPLHF.

This clone was seen just once. The V call is TRBV28, the J call TRBJ1-1, with 7 bases matching TRBD1. Germline-derived CDR1 and CDR2 are MDHEN and SYDVKM. The CDR3 sequence is 14 residues long. The V and J ends lost 6 bases and 0 bases, in that order; junction bases with no gene match: 4. CDR3 sequence: CASSSGTVNTEAFF. In DNA, the CDR3 is TGTGCCAGCAGCTCCGGGACAGTGAACACTGAAGCTTTCTTT.

The V call is TRBV9, the J call TRBJ2-3, with 7 bases fitting TRBD1. CDR1 is SGDLS, CDR2 YYNGEE, per germline. The V gene end was trimmed by 4 bases and the J gene end by 0 bases; junction bases not matched to a gene: 5. The CDR3 contains 15 residues. The CDR3 sequence is CASSLGQSSTDTQYF. The CDR3 coding sequence is TGTGCCAGCAGCCTGGGACAGTCTAGCACAGATACGCAGTATTTT.

This clone has a handful of counts. The chain uses TRBV2 and TRBJ1-5; no clear D. This CDR3 contains 15 residues. Germline V gene data show CDR1 as SNHLY and CDR2 as FYNNEI. Trimming left V 1 base short and J 6 bases short, with 13 bases between. DNA for the CDR3: TGTGCCAGCAGTGAAGACGGTCCAGGCCTTCAGCCCCAGCATTTT. Translating gives CASSEDGPGLQPQHF. Supplemented by reference TRBV2 and TRBJ1-5, the full variable domain reads EPEVTQTPSHQVTQMGQEVILRCVPISNHLYFYWYRQILGQKVEFLVSFYNNEISEKSEIFDDQFSVERPDGSNFTLKIRSTKLEDSAMYFCASSEDGPGLQPQHFGDGTRLSIL.

The chain links TRBV28 to TRBJ2-7; D not resolved. Trimming pared 3 bases from V and 5 bases from J, leaving 14 bases between. Germline values: CDR1 MDHEN, CDR2 SYDVKM. There are 14 residues in the CDR3. CDR3 residues: CASSLLRERHEQYF. DNA for the CDR3: TGTGCCAGCAGTTTGCTAAGAGAACGCCACGAGCAGTACTTC.

This clone is medium-sized by share. The rearrangement links TRBV7-9 to TRBJ2-7, with a tentative D call TRBD2 (5 bases). Between the trimmed V and J ends, which lost 3 bases and 5 bases, there was a span of 14 bases. This CDR3 has 14 amino acids. Germline V lookup: CDR1 SEHNR, CDR2 FQNEAQ (reference sequence). Here the CDR3 DNA reads TGTGCCAGCAGCTTCGGACTGGCGGAGGACGAGCAGTACTTC. It specifies CASSFGLAEDEQYF. The full variable domain, with the rest looked up from reference TRBV7-9 and TRBJ2-7, is DTGVSQNPRHKITKRGQNVTFRCDPISEHNRLYWYRQTLGQGPEFLTYFQNEAQLEKSRLLSDRFSAERPKGSFSTLEIQRTEQGDSAMYLCASSFGLAEDEQYFGPGTRLTVT.

The V gene is TRBV29-1, the J gene TRBJ2-3, with 9 bases aligning to TRBD2. Trimming removed 3 bases from V and 2 bases from J; junction bases left unmatched: 12. The CDR3 sequence is 17 residues long. Germline CDR1 and CDR2: SQVTM and ANQGSEA. The CDR3 protein is CSVDLHSGGGITDTQYF. Written as DNA, the CDR3 is TGCAGCGTTGACCTGCATAGCGGGGGAGGGATCACAGATACGCAGTATTTT.

The chain recombines TRBV2 with TRBJ2-7; 7 bases match TRBD1. This CDR3 spans 15 amino acids. Germline CDR1 reads SNHLY; CDR2 reads FYNNEI. V trimming: 6 bases; J trimming: 3 bases; junction bases outside the gene matches: 11. The CDR3 DNA reads as TGTGCCAGCAGAGAAAGGGACAGTATCGTCTACGAGCAGTACTTC. This encodes CASRERDSIVYEQYF.

The chain uses TRBV27 and TRBJ2-3; perhaps D is TRBD1 or TRBD2 (6 bases each). The germline V and J ends were trimmed by 2 bases and 1 base, with 13 bases remaining between them. Per germline, CDR1 MNHEY and CDR2 SMNVEV (reference sequence). The CDR3 contains 16 residues. The DNA for the CDR3 is TGTGCCAGCAGTTTACAAATCGGGGGCGGCACAGATACGCAGTATTTT. Its protein is CASSLQIGGGTDTQYF.